This T cell receptor beta chain stems from a study of T cells after posttransplantation cyclophosphamide. V was clipped by 1 base and J by 0 bases, with 11 bases between them. Germline-derived CDR1 and CDR2 are SGHRS and YFSETQ. This CDR3 has 17 residues. TCRdb's copy holds only in-frame clones and misses some; the assay was immunoSEQ multiplex PCR. Of 11,000 or so clones in the sample, roughly 95% were seen once. The chain combines TRBV5-1 with TRBJ2-6; D perhaps matches TRBD1 (6 bases). Sequenced input: naive CD8+ T cells sorted from PBMCs. This sequence originates from a man aged 25-45 years in good health and a related stem cell transplant donor. The CDR3 here is CASSLTGTFSGANVLTF. DNA of the CDR3: TGCGCCAGCAGCTTGACAGGGACCTTCTCTGGGGCCAACGTCCTGACTTTC. Complete variable domain (other parts from reference TRBV5-1 and TRBJ2-6): KAGVTQTPRYLIKTRGQQVTLSCSPISGHRSVSWYQQTPGQGLQFLFEYFSETQRNKGNFPGRFSGRQFSNSRSEMNVSTLELGDSALYLCASSLTGTFSGANVLTFGAGSRLTVL.